The 2 T cell receptor beta chains below all came from one sample that was sequenced in a study of blood T cell repertoires in COVID-19. Assay: immunoSEQ multiplex PCR; the TCRdb copy retains only in-frame clones and omits some. Found here are about 320,000 clones, less than 85% of them singletons; the top ten hold around 1.8%. What was sequenced was PBMCs or T cells enriched from blood (not recorded which). Receptors were obtained from a woman under 40 who had been exposed to COVID-19.

The rearrangement uses TRBV19 and TRBJ2-1, with a tentative D call TRBD1 (5 bases). Per the germline V gene, CDR1 is LNHDA and CDR2 is SQIVND (reference sequence). The CDR3 runs 13 residues. V gave up 8 bases and J gave up 2 bases, with 10 bases separating them. CDR3 sequence: CASLGRTYNEQFF. The DNA for the CDR3 is TGTGCCAGTTTGGGGCGAACCTACAATGAGCAGTTCTTC.

The V call is TRBV27, the J call TRBJ2-5; TRBD2 is a possible D gene (5 bases). This CDR3 contains 13 residues. Germline V CDR1 and CDR2: MNHEY, SMNVEV (reference sequence). The germline V and J ends were trimmed by 3 bases and 7 bases, with 12 bases remaining between them. Here the CDR3 DNA reads TGTGCCAGCAGTTTTTTGGATAGCGTGACCCAGTACTTC. Its protein product is CASSFLDSVTQYF.